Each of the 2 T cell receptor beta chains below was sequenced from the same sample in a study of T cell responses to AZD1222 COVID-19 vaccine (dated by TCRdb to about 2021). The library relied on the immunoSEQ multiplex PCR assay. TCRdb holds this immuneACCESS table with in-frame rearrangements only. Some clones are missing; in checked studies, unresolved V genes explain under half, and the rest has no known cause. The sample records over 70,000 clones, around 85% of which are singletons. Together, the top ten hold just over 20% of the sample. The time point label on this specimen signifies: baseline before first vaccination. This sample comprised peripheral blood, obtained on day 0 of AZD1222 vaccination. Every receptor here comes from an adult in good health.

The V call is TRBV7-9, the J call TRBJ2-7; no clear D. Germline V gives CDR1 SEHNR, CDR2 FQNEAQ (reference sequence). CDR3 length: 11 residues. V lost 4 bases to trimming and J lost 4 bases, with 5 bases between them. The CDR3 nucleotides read TGTGCCAGCAGCTCCAAATACGAGCAGTACTTC. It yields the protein CASSSKYEQYF.

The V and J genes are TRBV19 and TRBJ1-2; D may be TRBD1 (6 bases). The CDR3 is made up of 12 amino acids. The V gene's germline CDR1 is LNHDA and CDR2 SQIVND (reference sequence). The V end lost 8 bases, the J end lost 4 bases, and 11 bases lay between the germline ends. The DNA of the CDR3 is TGTGCCAGTTTCGACAGGACCTATGGCTACACCTTC. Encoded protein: CASFDRTYGYTF.